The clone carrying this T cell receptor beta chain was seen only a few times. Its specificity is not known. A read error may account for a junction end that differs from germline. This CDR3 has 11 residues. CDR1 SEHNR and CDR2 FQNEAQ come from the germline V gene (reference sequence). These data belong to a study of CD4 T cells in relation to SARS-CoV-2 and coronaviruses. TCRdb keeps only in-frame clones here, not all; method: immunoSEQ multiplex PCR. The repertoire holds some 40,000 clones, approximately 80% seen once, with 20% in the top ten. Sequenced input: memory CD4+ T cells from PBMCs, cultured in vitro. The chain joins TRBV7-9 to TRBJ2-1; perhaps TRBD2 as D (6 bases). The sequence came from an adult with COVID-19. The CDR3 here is CASTRLVGVLF. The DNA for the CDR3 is TGTGCCAGCACCCGACTAGTCGGAGTCCTCTTC.